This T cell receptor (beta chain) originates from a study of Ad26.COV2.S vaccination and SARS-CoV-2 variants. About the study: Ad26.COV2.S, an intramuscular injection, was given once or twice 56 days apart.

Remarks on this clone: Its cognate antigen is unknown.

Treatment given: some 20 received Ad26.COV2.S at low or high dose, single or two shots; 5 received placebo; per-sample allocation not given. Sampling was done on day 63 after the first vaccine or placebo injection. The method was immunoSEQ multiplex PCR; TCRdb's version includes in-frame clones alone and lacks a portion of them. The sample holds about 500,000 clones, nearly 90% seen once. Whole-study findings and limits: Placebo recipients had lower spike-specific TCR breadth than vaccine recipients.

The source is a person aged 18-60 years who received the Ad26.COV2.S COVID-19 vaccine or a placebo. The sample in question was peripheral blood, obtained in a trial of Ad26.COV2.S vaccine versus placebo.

The CDR3 nucleotides read TGTGCCAGCAGTACGAGCGGGAGTTCCTACAATGAGCAGTTCTTC. This sequence encodes CASSTSGSSYNEQFF. The chain uses TRBV6-5 and TRBJ2-1, with 8 bases fitting TRBD2. Germline-derived CDR1 and CDR2 are MNHEY and SVGAGI. This CDR3 has 15 residues. The ends lost 5 bases at V and 1 base at J; junction bases unmatched: 4.